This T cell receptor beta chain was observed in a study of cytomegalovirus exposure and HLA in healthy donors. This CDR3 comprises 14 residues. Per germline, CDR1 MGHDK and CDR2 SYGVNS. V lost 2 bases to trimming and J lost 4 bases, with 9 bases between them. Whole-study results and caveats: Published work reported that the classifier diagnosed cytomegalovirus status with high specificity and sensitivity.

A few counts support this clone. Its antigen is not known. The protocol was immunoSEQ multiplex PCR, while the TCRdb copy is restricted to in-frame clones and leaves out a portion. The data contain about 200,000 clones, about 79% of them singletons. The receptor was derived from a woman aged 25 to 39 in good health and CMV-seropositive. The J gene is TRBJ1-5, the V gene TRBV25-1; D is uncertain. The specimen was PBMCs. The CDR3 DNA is TGTGCCAGCAGTGAAAAAGCGTTAAATCAGCCCCAGCATTTT. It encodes CASSEKALNQPQHF.